This TCR beta chain was identified in a study of CD8 T cells in ankylosing spondylitis. As regards this clonotype: Its matching antigen is unknown.

V was shortened by 0 bases and J by 1 base, with 11 bases between the two germline ends. CDR3 length equals 16 residues. CDR1 is SGHDT and CDR2 is YYEEEE in the germline V gene. TCRdb re-called the 5' RACE reads with MiXCR, one entry per CDR3 protein. Of 300,000 to 350,000 distinct CDR3 sequences listed, 11% are singletons. General observations from the study: Disease-associated clones were CD8+ and fairly uncommon in peripheral blood. Blood from ankylosing spondylitis patients appeared to carry a characteristic roughly eight-variant TCR beta motif.

V is TRBV5-6 and J is TRBJ1-5, with TRBD1 as a possible D gene (5 bases). Source material: blood, either unsorted or a sorted T cell fraction (not recorded which). The source of this sequence is a female donor with ankylosing spondylitis or in good health (not recorded which). The CDR3 nucleotides are TGTGCCAGCAGCTTGGGGAGGGGTAGGAGCAATCAGCCCCAGCATTTT. Translated, it gives CASSLGRGRSNQPQHF.